Below, one TCR beta chain is given with its context. The antigen is unknown. The data were taken from a study of cytomegalovirus exposure and HLA in healthy donors. Broader study findings: Versus the approximately 700-donor mean, an Asian-associated ancestry cluster reportedly showed fewer N-insertions in a later analysis. Association of 16,951 TCR beta sequences with HLA alleles was found at 0.05 false discovery rate in a later analysis. TCR beta chain V- and J-gene trimming was linked, in a later analysis, to a missense variant in DCLRE1C. Reportedly, cytomegalovirus status was diagnosed with high sensitivity and specificity.

With 4 bases clipped from V and 8 bases from J, the junction kept 26 bases outside the gene matches. Looked up from germline, CDR1 is SGDLS and CDR2 is YYNGEE. The CDR3 loop spans 20 amino acids. The PCR made use of 60 Vbeta and 13 Jbeta primers. Some clones are missing from TCRdb's copy, which holds only in-frame ones; the method was immunoSEQ multiplex PCR. The sample comprises 150,000 to 250,000 clones, 75% to 85% of which are singletons, and 1.5% to 1.7% rests with the top ten. The J gene is TRBJ1-4, the V gene TRBV9, with 7 nucleotides matching TRBD1. The clonotype originates from a girl aged 10-17 years in good health and CMV-seropositive. The source material was PBMCs. The CDR3 loop is CASSLRPSVAGGSEGEKLFF. CDR3 in DNA: TGTGCCAGCAGCCTTAGACCATCCGTGGCAGGGGGGTCGGAGGGAGAAAAACTGTTTTTT.